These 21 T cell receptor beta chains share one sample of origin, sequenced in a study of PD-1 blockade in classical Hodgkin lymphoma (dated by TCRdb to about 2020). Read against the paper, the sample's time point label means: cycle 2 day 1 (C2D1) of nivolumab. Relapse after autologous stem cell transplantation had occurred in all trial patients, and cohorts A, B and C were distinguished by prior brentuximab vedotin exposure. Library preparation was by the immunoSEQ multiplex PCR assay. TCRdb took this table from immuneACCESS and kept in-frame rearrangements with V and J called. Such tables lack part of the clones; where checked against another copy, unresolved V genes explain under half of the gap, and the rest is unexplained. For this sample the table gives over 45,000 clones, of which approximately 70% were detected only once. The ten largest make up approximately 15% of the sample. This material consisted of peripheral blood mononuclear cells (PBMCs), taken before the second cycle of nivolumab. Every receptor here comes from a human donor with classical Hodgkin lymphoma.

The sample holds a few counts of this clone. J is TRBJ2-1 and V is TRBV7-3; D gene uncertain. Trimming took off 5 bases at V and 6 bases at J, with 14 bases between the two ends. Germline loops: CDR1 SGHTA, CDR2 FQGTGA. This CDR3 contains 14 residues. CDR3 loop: CASSAGEVPNEQFF. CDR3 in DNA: TGTGCCAGCAGCGCCGGTGAGGTTCCCAATGAGCAGTTCTTC.

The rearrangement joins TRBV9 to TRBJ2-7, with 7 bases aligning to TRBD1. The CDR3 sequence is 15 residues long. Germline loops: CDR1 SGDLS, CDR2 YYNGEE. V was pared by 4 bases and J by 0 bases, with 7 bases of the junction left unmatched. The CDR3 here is CASSPRTGTSYEQYF. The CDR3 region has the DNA TGTGCCAGCAGCCCGAGGACAGGTACCTCCTACGAGCAGTACTTC.

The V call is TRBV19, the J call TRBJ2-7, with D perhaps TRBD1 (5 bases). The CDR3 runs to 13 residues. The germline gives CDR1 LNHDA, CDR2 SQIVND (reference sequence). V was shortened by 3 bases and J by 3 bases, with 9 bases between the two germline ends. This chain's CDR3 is CASSIRVRYEQYF. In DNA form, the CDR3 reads TGTGCCAGTAGTATCAGGGTCCGCTACGAGCAGTACTTC.

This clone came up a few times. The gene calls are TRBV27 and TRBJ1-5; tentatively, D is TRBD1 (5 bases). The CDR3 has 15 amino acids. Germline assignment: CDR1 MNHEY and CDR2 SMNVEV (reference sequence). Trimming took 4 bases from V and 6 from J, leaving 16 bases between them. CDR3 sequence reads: CASSSRLREGQPQHF. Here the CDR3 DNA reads TGTGCCAGCAGTTCCCGGCTCAGGGAAGGTCAGCCCCAGCATTTT.

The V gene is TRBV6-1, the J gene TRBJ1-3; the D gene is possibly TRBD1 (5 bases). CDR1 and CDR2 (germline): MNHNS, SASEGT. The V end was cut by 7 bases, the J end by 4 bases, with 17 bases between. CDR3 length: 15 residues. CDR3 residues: CASTLSGRSGNTIYF. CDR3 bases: TGTGCCAGCACCCTGTCGGGACGCTCCGGAAACACCATATATTTT.

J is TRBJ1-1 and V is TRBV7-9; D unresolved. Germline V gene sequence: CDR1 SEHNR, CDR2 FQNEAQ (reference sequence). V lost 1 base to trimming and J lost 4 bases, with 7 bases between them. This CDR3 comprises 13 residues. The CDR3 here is CASSLDAGTEAFF. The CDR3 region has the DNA TGTGCCAGCAGCTTAGACGCTGGCACTGAAGCTTTCTTT.

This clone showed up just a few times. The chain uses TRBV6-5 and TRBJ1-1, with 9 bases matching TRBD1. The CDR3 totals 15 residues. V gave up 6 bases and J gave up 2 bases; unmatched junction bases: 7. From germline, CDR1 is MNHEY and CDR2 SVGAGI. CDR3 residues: CASRDQGQGNTEAFF. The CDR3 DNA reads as TGTGCCAGCAGGGATCAGGGACAGGGCAACACTGAAGCTTTCTTT.

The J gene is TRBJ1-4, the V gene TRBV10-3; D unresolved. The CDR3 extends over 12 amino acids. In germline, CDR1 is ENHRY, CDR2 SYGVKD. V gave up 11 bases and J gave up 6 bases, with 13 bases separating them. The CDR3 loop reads CAFIQWYEKLFF. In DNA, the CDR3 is TGTGCCTTCATACAGTGGTATGAAAAACTGTTTTTT.

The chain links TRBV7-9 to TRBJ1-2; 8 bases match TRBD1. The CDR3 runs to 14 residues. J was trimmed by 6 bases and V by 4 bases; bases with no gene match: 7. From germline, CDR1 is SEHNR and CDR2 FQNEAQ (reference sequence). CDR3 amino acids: CASSSTDRVNGYTF. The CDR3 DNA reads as TGTGCCAGCAGCTCAACGGACAGGGTAAATGGCTACACCTTC. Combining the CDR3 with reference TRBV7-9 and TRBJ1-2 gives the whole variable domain DTGVSQNPRHKITKRGQNVTFRCDPISEHNRLYWYRQTLGQGPEFLTYFQNEAQLEKSRLLSDRFSAERPKGSFSTLEIQRTEQGDSAMYLCASSSTDRVNGYTFGSGTRLTVV.

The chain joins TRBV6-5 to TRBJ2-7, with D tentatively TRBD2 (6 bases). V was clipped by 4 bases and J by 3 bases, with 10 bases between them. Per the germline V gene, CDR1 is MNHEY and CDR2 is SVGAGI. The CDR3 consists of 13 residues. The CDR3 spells CASSSRLVYEQYF. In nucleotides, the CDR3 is TGTGCCAGCAGTTCCCGACTAGTCTACGAGCAGTACTTC.

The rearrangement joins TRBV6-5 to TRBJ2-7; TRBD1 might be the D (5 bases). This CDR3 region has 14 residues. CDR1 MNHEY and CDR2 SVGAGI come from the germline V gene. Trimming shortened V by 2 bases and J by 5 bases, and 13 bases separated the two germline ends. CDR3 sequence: CASSYTGRVHEQYF. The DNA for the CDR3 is TGTGCCAGCAGTTACACGGGCAGGGTCCACGAGCAGTACTTC.

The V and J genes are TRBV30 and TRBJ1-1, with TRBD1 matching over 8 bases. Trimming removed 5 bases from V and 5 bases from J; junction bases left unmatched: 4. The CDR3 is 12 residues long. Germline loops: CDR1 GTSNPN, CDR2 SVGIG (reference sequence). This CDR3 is CAWATGGTEAFF. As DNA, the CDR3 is TGTGCCTGGGCCACAGGGGGAACTGAAGCTTTCTTT.

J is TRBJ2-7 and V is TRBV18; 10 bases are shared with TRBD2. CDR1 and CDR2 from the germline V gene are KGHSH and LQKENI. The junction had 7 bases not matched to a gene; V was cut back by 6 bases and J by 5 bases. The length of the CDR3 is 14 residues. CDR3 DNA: TGTGCCAGCTCGCCCCTAGCGGGAGACGACGAGCAGTACTTC. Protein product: CASSPLAGDDEQYF.

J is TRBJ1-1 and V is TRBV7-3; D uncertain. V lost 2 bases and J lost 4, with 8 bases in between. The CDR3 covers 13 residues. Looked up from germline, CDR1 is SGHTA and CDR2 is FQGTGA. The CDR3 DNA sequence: TGTGCCAGCAGCTTAGCCGCTGGCACTGAAGCTTTCTTT. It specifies CASSLAAGTEAFF.

This chain's CDR3 is CASSLMLSGTSRPYEQYF. CDR3 nucleotides: TGTGCCAGCAGTTTAATGCTATCCGGGACTAGCAGACCCTACGAGCAGTACTTC. This chain uses TRBV27 with TRBJ2-7, with 9 positions matching TRBD2. In germline, CDR1 is MNHEY, CDR2 SMNVEV (reference sequence). The CDR3 covers 18 residues. V lost 2 bases and J lost 2; bases outside the gene matches: 13.

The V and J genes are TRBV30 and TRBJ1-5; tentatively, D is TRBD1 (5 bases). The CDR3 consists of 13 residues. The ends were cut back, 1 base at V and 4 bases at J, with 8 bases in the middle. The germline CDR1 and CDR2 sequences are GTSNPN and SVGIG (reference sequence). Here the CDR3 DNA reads TGTGCCTGGAGTGGGGACTGGAATCAGCCCCAGCATTTT. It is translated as CAWSGDWNQPQHF. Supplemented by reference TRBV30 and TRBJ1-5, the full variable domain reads SQTIHQWPATLVQPVGSPLSLECTVEGTSNPNLYWYRQAAGRGLQLLFYSVGIGQISSEVPQNLSASRPQDRQFILSSKKLLLSDSGFYLCAWSGDWNQPQHFGDGTRLSIL.

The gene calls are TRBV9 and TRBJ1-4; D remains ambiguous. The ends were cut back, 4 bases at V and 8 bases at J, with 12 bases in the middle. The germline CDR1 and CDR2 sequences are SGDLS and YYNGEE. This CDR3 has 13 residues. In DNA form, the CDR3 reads TGTGCCAGCAGCCTGCAGGACCGCGAAAAACTGTTTTTT. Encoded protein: CASSLQDREKLFF.

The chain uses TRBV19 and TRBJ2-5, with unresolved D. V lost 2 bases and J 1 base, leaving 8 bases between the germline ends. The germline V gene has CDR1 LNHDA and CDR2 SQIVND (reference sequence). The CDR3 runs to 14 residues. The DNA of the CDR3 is TGTGCCAGTAGTATACCCAGGTTCCAAGAGACCCAGTACTTC. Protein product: CASSIPRFQETQYF.

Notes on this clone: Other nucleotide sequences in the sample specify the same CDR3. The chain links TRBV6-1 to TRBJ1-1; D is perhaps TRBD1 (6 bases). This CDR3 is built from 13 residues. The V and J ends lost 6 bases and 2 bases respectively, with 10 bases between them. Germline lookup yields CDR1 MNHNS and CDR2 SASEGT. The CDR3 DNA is TGTGCCAGCAGGGCAGGGGTTAACACTGAAGCTTTCTTT. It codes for CASRAGVNTEAFF.

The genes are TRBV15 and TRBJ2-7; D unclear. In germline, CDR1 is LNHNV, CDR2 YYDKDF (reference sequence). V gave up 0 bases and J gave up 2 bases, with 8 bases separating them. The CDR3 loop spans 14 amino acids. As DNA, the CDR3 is TGTGCCACCAGCAGAGAGGGCGGAACCTACGAGCAGTACTTC. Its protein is CATSREGGTYEQYF.

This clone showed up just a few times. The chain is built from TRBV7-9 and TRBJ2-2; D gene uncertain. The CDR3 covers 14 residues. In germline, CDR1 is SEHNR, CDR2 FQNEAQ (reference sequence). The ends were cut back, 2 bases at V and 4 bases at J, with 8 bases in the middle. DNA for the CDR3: TGTGCCAGCAGCTTAATAGGTCGCACCGGGGAGCTGTTTTTT. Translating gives CASSLIGRTGELFF.